This T cell receptor beta chain stems from a study of human T cells and chemical hapten exposure. The study, taken as a whole, reports: With regard to DPC sensitization, TCRs above 1 in 1000 frequency did not change.

Whole blood that had not been fractionated was the source of extracted total RNA. This clonotype was counted ten times or more. What it binds is not known. The CDR3 has 13 amino acids. Germline CDR1 is DFQATT and CDR2 is SNEGSKA (reference sequence). Trimming took off 6 bases at V and 8 bases at J, with 17 bases between the two ends. The library gave individual cDNA molecules unique molecular identifiers. In the study's own analysis: More than 95,000 TCRs per sample was the median, with a range of about 20,000 to 700,000. MiXCR, applied by TCRdb to the 5' RACE reads, yields one record per CDR3 protein. The V and J calls come from TCRdb's annotation, not from the publication. The sample includes about 140,000 distinct CDR3 sequences, roughly 4.1% of them seen just once.

The rearrangement links TRBV20-1 to TRBJ2-4; TRBD2 might be the D (6 bases). This clonotype was sampled from a female donor in good health. The CDR3 DNA sequence: TGCAGTGCCACCACGTCGGGGGTAGACATTCAGTACTTC. It specifies CSATTSGVDIQYF.